This paragraph covers one TCR beta chain sequence. The target antigen is unknown. The sample belongs to a study of T cell responses to AZD1222 COVID-19 vaccine. Findings and limits, study-wide: Seropositivity was recorded at baseline in only a handful of AZD1222 recipients. Close to half of all spike-specific TCRs reportedly target regions of the variants that are unmutated. Clonal diversity may have been underestimated in mostly white British donors.

Germline V CDR1 and CDR2: SGHNT, YENEEA. Trimming shortened V by 8 bases and J by 0 bases, and 19 bases separated the two germline ends. The CDR3 spans 16 residues. Sequencing used immunoSEQ multiplex PCR; TCRdb keeps in-frame clones, though not all of them. The sample yields around 130,000 clones, 70% to 90% seen once. The rearrangement links TRBV11-3 to TRBJ1-1, with D tentatively TRBD1 (5 bases). The sequences come from peripheral blood, collected on day 0 of AZD1222 vaccination. The receptor was isolated from an adult in good health. The CDR3 reads CASGETRQIMNTEAFF. In DNA, the CDR3 is TGTGCCAGCGGTGAAACTCGACAGATTATGAACACTGAAGCTTTCTTT.